This TCR beta chain comes out of a study of spatial heterogeneity in lung cancer. The study's findings and limits: Whereas they appeared in blood less at follow-up, ubiquitous expanded tumor TCRs appeared there more at resection.

The time point was: blood at routine non-recurrence follow-up after resection. TCRs were sequenced from unsorted whole RNA of tumor, nontumor lung or PBMC. The CDR3 covers 15 residues. Germline loops: CDR1 KGHSH, CDR2 LQKENI. V shed 2 bases and J shed 2 bases, with 11 bases lying between them. TCRdb processed the 5' RACE reads anew with MiXCR; each CDR3 protein has one entry. Altogether about 94,000 distinct CDR3 sequences are present, 19% being singletons, with the ten largest covering 20% to 25%. A remark on this clonotype: The antigen is unknown.

The sample here was PBMCs, taken at follow-up. The TCR originated in a male donor with early-stage non-small cell lung cancer. This sequence joins TRBV18 and TRBJ2-3; D is undetermined. The CDR3 nucleotides read TGTGCCAGCTCACCATTCAGCACCAACACAGATACGCAGTATTTT. Translated: CASSPFSTNTDTQYF.